Listed here are 12 T cell receptor beta chains from one sample, sequenced in a study of cytomegalovirus exposure and HLA in healthy donors (dated by TCRdb to 2016 to 2017). Library method: the immunoSEQ multiplex PCR assay. For the multiplex PCR, a mixture combining 60 forward primers for TCR Vbeta segments and 13 reverse primers for TCR Jbeta segments was used. This is the immuneACCESS table as TCRdb keeps it, with only in-frame sequences that have V and J called. A part of the clones is gone; compared with another copy, unresolved V genes explain less than half, and the rest is unexplained. Recorded for this sample are 110,000 or so clones; less than 10% of them occurred a single time. Clones ranked in the top ten supply less than 6.5% of the sample. The specimen was PBMCs. These receptors originate from a woman in her forties in good health and CMV-seropositive.

The chain uses TRBV5-1 and TRBJ1-2, with D uncertain. Germline assignment: CDR1 SGHRS and CDR2 YFSETQ. V lost 3 bases to trimming and J lost 8 bases, with 17 bases between them. The CDR3 length is 14 residues. The CDR3 DNA sequence: TGCGCCAGCAGCTCCCAGGCCGACGCGTGGGGCTACACCTTC. It yields the protein CASSSQADAWGYTF.

This clone appeared many times. The chain combines TRBV6-1 with TRBJ2-6; 8 bases fit TRBD1. Germline CDR1 reads MNHNS; CDR2 reads SASEGT. V was pared by 8 bases and J by 4 bases, with 7 bases of the junction left unmatched. The CDR3 is 15 amino acids. CDR3 bases: TGTGCCAGCTCTTCGACAGGGGAAGGGGCCAACGTCCTGACTTTC. Translating it yields CASSSTGEGANVLTF.

V gene TRBV5-4 combines with J gene TRBJ1-6; 8 bases fit TRBD1. The CDR3 has 16 residues. V shed 0 bases, J shed 6 bases, and the junction held 5 bases outside the gene matches. Looked up from germline, CDR1 is SGHNT and CDR2 is YYREEE (reference sequence). Here the CDR3 DNA reads TGTGCCAGCAGCTTGGCGACAGGGGTTAGTAATTCACCCCTCCACTTT. Its protein product is CASSLATGVSNSPLHF.

This clone was found a few times. This chain uses TRBV13 with TRBJ2-7; 7 bases agree with TRBD1. There are 13 residues in the CDR3. The germline gives CDR1 PRHDT, CDR2 FYEKMQ (reference sequence). With 3 bases clipped from V and 5 bases from J, the junction kept 4 bases outside the gene matches. DNA for the CDR3: TGTGCCAGCAGCTTCCAACAGGGGCACGAGCAGTACTTC. Protein sequence: CASSFQQGHEQYF.

This clone was counted between two and nine times. The rearrangement uses TRBV18 and TRBJ2-1, with D tentatively TRBD1 (6 bases). The CDR3 totals 17 residues. With 0 bases removed from V and 3 bases from J, the gap between germline ends came to 15 bases. CDR1 is KGHSH and CDR2 is LQKENI in the germline V gene. The CDR3 here is CASSPPATGLGYNEQFF. As DNA, the CDR3 is TGTGCCAGCTCACCACCGGCCACAGGGTTGGGCTACAATGAGCAGTTCTTC.

A few counts support this clone. The same CDR3 also results from other DNA sequences found in this sample. This sequence joins TRBV5-1 and TRBJ2-1; weak D call: TRBD1 (6 bases). The CDR3 has 14 residues. The ends were cut back, 4 bases at V and 2 bases at J, with 10 bases in the middle. The germline gives CDR1 SGHRS, CDR2 YFSETQ. The CDR3 sequence is CASSLQGPYNEQFF. The CDR3 DNA reads as TGCGCCAGCAGCCTACAGGGACCCTACAATGAGCAGTTCTTC.

This clone occurred a few times. The J gene is TRBJ1-2, the V gene TRBV2; tentatively, D is TRBD1 (6 bases). This CDR3 spans 11 amino acids. CDR1 and CDR2 (germline): SNHLY, FYNNEI. The V end was cut by 6 bases, the J end by 8 bases, with 10 bases between. CDR3 amino acids: CASRGAGGYTF. DNA of the CDR3: TGTGCCAGCAGGGGGGCTGGAGGCTACACCTTC.

The rearrangement uses TRBV5-6 and TRBJ2-7; 8 bases fit TRBD1. J lost 11 bases, V lost 4 bases, and 8 bases had no gene match. The CDR3 extends over 12 amino acids. Germline lookup yields CDR1 SGHDT and CDR2 YYEEEE. The CDR3 DNA reads as TGTGCCAGCAGCCTGGATTCGACAGGGGAGTACTTC. Its protein product is CASSLDSTGEYF.

In its sample, this clone was seen a few times. Here the CDR3 DNA reads TGTGCCAGCTGCCCAGGACAGGGGGGCACAGATACGCAGTATTTT. Protein sequence: CASCPGQGGTDTQYF. V is TRBV18 and J is TRBJ2-3, with 10 bases matching TRBD1. In germline, CDR1 is KGHSH, CDR2 LQKENI. The CDR3 sequence is 15 residues long. V lost 7 bases and J lost 1; bases outside the gene matches: 5.

This clone was picked up a small number of times. The V and J genes are TRBV10-2 and TRBJ1-1; D is ambiguous. The ends were cut back, 1 base at V and 1 base at J, with 13 bases in the middle. The germline V gene encodes CDR1 WSHSY and CDR2 SAAADI. The CDR3 runs to 16 residues. CDR3 protein: CASSEFLPEGNTEAFF. The CDR3 DNA is TGCGCCAGCAGTGAGTTCCTCCCCGAGGGGAACACTGAAGCTTTCTTT.

A few counts support this clone. The chain couples TRBV12-5 to TRBJ1-3; D is undetermined. This CDR3 has 19 amino acids. The germline V gene has CDR1 LGHNT and CDR2 FRNRAP. V lost 2 bases and J lost 0, with 20 bases in between. Written as DNA, the CDR3 is TGTGCTAGTGGTTTGACTATAGGGCTTTCAACTAGCTCTGGAAACACCATATATTTT. Translated, it gives CASGLTIGLSTSSGNTIYF.

There are a few counts of this clone. The V gene is TRBV7-9, the J gene TRBJ1-5, with 7 bases identical to TRBD1. The CDR3 has 14 residues. The germline V gene encodes CDR1 SEHNR and CDR2 FQNEAQ (reference sequence). J gave up 6 bases and V 1 base, and 3 bases lay outside the gene matches. The CDR3 nucleotides read TGTGCCAGCAGCTTAGAGGGGGCGAGTCAGCCCCAGCATTTT. Protein product: CASSLEGASQPQHF.